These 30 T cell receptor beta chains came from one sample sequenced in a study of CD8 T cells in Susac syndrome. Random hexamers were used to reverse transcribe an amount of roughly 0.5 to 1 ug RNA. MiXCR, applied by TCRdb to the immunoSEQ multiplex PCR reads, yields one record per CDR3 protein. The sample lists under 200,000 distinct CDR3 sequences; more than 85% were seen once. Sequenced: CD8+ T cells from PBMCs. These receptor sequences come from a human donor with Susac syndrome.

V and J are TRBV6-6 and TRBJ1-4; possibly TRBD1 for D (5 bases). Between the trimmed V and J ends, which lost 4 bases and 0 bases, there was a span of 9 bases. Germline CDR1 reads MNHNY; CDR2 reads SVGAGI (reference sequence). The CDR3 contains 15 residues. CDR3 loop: CASSSGPPTNEKLFF. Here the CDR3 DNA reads TGTGCCAGCAGTTCAGGGCCCCCAACTAATGAAAAACTGTTTTTT.

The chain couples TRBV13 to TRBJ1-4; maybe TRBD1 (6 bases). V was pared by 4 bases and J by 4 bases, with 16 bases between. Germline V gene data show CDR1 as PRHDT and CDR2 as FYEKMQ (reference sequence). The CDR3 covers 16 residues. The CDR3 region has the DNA TGTGCCAGCAGCTCGCGAGCTCAGGGGATTAATGAAAAACTGTTTTTT. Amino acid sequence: CASSSRAQGINEKLFF.

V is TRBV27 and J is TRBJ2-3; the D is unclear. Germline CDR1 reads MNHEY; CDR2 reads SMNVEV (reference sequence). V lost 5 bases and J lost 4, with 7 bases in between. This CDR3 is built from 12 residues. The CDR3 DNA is TGTGCCAGCAGTCCCACGGCAGATACGCAGTATTTT. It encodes CASSPTADTQYF.

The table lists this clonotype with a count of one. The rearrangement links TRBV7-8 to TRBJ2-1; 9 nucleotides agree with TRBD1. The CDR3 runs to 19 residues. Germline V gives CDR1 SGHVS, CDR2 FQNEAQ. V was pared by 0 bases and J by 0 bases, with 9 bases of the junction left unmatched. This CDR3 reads CASSLAGTGYLSSYNEQFF. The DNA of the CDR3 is TGTGCCAGCAGCTTAGCCGGGACAGGGTATCTGAGCTCCTACAATGAGCAGTTCTTC.

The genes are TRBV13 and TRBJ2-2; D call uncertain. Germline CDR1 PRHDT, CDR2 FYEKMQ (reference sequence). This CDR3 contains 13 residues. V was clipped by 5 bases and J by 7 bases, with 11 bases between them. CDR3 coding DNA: TGTGCCAGCAGCCATCGTTCCAGCGGGGAGCTGTTTTTT. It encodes CASSHRSSGELFF.

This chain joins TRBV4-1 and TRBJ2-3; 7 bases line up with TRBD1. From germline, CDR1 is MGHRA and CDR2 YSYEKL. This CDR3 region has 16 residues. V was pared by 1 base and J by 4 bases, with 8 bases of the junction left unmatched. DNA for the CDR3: TGCGCCAGCAGCCAAGTGGCGGCGCAGGGGGCAGATACGCAGTATTTT. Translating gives CASSQVAAQGADTQYF.

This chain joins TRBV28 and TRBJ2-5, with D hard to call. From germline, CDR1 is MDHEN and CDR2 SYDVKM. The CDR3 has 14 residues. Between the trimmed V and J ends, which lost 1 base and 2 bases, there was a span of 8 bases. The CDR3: CASSLYARQETQYF. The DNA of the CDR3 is TGTGCCAGCAGTTTATACGCCAGACAAGAGACCCAGTACTTC.

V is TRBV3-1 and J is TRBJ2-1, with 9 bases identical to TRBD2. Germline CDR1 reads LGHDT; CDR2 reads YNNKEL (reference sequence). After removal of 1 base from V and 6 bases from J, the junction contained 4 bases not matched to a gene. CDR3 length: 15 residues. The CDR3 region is CASSQVNSGSNEQFF. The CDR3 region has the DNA TGTGCCAGCAGCCAAGTGAATAGCGGGAGCAATGAGCAGTTCTTC.

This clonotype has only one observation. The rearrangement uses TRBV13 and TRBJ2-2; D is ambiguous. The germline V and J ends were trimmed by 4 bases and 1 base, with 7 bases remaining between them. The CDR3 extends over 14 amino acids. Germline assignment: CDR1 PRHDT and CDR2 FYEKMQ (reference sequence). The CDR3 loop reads CASSWRQNTGELFF. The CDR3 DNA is TGTGCCAGCAGCTGGCGACAGAACACCGGGGAGCTGTTTTTT.

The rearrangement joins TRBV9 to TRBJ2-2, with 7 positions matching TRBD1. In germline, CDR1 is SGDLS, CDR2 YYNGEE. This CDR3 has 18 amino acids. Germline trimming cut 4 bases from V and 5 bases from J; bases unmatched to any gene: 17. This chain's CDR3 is CASSLYATPGQRTGELFF. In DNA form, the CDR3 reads TGTGCCAGCAGCCTCTACGCTACGCCGGGACAGCGGACCGGGGAGCTGTTTTTT.

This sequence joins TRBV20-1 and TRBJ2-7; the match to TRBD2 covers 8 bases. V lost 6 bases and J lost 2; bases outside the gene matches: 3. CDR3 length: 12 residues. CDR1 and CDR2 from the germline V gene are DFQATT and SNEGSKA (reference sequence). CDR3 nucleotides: TGCAGTGCGGGGCGGGGGGCCTACGAGCAGTACTTC. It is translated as CSAGRGAYEQYF.

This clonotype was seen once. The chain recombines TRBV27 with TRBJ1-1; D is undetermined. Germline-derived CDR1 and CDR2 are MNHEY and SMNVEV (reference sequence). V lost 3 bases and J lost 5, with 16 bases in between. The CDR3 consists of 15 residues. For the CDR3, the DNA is TGTGCCAGCAGTTTCGTGGCGGGAGGGATTACTGAAGCTTTCTTT. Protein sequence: CASSFVAGGITEAFF.

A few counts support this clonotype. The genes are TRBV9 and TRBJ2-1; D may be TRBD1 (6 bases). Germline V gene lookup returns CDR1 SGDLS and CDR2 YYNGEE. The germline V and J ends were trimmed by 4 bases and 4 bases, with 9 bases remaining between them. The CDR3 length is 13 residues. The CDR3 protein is CASSSQGYNEQFF. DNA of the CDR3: TGTGCCAGCAGCTCCCAGGGGTACAATGAGCAGTTCTTC.

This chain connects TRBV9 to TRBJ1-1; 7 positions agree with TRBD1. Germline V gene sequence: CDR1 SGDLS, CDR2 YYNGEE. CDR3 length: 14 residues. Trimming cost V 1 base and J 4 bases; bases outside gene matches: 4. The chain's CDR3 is CASSVSGGGTEAFF. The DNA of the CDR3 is TGTGCCAGCAGCGTATCAGGGGGAGGCACTGAAGCTTTCTTT.

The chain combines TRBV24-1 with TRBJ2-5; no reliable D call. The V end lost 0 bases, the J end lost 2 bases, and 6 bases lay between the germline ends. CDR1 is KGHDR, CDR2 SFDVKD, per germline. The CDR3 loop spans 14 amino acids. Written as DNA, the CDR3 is TGTGCCACCAGTGATTTGGGGGAACAAGAGACCCAGTACTTC. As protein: CATSDLGEQETQYF.

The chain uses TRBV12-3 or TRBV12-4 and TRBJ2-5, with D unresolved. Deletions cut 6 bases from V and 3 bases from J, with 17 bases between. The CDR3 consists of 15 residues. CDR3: CASSRLLGGEETQYF. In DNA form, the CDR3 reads TGTGCCAGCAGCCGTCTTTTAGGCGGTGAAGAGACCCAGTACTTC.

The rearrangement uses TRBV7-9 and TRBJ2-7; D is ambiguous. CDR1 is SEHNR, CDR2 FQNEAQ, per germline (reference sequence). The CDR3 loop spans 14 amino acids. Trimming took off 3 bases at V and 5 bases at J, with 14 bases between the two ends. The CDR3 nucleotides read TGTGCCAGCAGCTTCGCAGCGCGAGTCCACGAGCAGTACTTC. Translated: CASSFAARVHEQYF.

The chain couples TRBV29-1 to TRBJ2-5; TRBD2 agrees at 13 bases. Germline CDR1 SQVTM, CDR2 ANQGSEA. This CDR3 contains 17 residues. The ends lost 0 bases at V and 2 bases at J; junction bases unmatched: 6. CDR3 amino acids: CSVEEGTSGASQETQYF. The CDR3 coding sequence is TGCAGCGTTGAAGAGGGGACTAGCGGGGCCTCACAAGAGACCCAGTACTTC.

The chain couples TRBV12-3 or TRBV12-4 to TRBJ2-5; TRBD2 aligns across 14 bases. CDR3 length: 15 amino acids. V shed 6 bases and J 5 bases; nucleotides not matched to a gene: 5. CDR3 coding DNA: TGTGCCAGCAGGAGGACTAGCGGGAGGAGCGAGACCCAGTACTTC. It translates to CASRRTSGRSETQYF.

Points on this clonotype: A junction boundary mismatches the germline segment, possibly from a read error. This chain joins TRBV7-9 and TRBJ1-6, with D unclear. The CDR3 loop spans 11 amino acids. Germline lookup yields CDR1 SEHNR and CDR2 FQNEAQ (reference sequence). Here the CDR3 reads CASSLGPTLNF. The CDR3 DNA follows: TGTGCCAGCAGCCTAGGCCCGACTCTCAACTTT.

In DNA form, the CDR3 reads TGTGCCAGCAGCACGGGAAGAGCGGAGGGAAATGAGCAGTTCTTC. Translating gives CASSTGRAEGNEQFF. This chain joins TRBV13 and TRBJ2-1; tentative D call: TRBD2 (6 bases). Trimming took 5 bases from V and 7 from J, leaving 18 bases between them. Germline lookup yields CDR1 PRHDT and CDR2 FYEKMQ (reference sequence). This CDR3 comprises 15 residues.

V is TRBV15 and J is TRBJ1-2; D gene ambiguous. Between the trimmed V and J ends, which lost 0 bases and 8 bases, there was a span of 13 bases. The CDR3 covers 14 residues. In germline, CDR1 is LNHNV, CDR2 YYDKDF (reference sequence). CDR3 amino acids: CATSRDRGVGGYTF. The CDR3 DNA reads TGTGCCACCAGCAGAGATCGGGGAGTCGGGGGCTACACCTTC.

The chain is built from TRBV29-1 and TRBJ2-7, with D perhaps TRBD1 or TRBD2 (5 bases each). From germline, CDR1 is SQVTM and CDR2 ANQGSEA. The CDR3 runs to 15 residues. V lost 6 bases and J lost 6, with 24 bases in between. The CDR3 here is CSVLRLPGQGSEQYF. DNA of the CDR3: TGCAGCGTCCTAAGACTACCGGGCCAGGGCTCCGAGCAGTACTTC.

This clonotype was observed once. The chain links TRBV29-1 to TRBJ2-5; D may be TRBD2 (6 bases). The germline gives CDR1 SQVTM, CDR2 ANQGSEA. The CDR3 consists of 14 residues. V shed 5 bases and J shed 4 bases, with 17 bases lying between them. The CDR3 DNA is TGCAGCGTTTCTCAGGGCCCGACTAGAGAGACCCAGTACTTC. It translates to CSVSQGPTRETQYF.

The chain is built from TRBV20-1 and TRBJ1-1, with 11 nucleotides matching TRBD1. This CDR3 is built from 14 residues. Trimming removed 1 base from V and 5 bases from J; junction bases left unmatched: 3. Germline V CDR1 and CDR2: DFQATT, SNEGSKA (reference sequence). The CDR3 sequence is CSARGTGGSTEAFF. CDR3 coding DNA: TGCAGTGCTAGAGGGACAGGGGGCAGTACTGAAGCTTTCTTT.

CDR3 DNA: TGTGCCAGCAGGCCTGAGACTAGCGGGGACGAGACCCAGTACTTC. Translated, it gives CASRPETSGDETQYF. The rearrangement uses TRBV12-3 or TRBV12-4 and TRBJ2-5; 11 bases match TRBD2. With 6 bases clipped from V and 5 bases from J, the junction kept 8 bases outside the gene matches. The CDR3 contains 15 residues.

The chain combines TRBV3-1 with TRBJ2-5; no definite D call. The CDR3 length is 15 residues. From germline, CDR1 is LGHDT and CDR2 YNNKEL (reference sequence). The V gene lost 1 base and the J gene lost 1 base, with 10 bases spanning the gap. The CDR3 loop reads CASSQADAVQETQYF. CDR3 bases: TGTGCCAGCAGCCAAGCTGACGCGGTCCAAGAGACCCAGTACTTC.

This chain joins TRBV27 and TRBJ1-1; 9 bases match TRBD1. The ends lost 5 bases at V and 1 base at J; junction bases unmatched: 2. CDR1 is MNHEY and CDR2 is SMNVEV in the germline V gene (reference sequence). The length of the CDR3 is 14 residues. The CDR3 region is CASSIQGANTEAFF. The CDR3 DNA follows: TGTGCCAGCAGTATACAGGGGGCGAACACTGAAGCTTTCTTT.

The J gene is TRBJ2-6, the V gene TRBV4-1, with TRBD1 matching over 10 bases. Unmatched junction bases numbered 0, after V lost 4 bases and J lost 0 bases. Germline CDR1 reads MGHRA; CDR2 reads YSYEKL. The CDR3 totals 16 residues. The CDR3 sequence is CASSRTGGSGANVLTF. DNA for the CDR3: TGCGCCAGCAGCCGGACAGGGGGCTCTGGGGCCAACGTCCTGACTTTC.

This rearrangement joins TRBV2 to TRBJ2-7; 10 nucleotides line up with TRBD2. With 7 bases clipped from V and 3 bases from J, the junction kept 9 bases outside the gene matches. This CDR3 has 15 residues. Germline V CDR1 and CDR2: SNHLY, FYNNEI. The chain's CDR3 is CASTAWTSGNYEQYF. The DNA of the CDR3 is TGTGCCAGCACCGCATGGACTAGCGGTAACTACGAGCAGTACTTC.